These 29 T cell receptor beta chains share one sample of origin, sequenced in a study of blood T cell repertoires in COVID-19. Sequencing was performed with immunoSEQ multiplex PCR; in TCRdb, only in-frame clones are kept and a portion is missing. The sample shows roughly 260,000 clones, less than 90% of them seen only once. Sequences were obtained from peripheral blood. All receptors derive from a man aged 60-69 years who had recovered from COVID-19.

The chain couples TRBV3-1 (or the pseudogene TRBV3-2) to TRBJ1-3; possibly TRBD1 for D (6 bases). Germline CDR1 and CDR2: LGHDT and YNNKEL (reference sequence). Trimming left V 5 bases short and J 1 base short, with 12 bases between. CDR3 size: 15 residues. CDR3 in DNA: TGTGCCAGCAGCATTTCAGGGGCGTCTGGAAACACCATATATTTT. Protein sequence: CASSISGASGNTIYF.

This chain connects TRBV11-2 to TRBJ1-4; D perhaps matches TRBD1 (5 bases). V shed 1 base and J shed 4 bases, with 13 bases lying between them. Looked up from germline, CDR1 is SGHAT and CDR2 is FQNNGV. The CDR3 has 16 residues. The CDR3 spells CASSLGRSRDNEKLFF. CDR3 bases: TGTGCCAGCAGCTTAGGGCGTAGCAGGGATAATGAAAAACTGTTTTTT.

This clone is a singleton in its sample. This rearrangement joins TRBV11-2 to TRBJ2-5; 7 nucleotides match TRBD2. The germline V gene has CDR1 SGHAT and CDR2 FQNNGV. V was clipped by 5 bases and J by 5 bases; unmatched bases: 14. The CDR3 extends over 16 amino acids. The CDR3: CASSPPGRGEGETQYF. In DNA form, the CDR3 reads TGTGCCAGCAGCCCACCTGGTAGAGGGGAGGGCGAGACCCAGTACTTC.

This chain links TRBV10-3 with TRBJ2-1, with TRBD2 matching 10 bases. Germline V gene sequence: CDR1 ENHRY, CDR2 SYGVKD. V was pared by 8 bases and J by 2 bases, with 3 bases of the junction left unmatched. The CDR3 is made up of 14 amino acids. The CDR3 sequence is CAIRTSGAYNEQFF. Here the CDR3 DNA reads TGTGCCATCCGAACTAGCGGGGCCTACAATGAGCAGTTCTTC.

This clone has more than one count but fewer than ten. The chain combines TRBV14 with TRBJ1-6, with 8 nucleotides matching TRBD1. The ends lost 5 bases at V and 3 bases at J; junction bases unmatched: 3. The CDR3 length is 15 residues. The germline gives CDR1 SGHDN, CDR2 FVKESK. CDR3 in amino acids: CASSKDRVYNSPLHF. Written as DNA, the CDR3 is TGTGCCAGCAGCAAGGACAGGGTCTATAATTCACCCCTCCACTTT. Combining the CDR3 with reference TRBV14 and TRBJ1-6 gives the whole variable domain EAGVTQFPSHSVIEKGQTVTLRCDPISGHDNLYWYRRVMGKEIKFLLHFVKESKQDESGMPNNRFLAERTGGTYSTLKVQPAELEDSGVYFCASSKDRVYNSPLHFGNGTRLTVT.

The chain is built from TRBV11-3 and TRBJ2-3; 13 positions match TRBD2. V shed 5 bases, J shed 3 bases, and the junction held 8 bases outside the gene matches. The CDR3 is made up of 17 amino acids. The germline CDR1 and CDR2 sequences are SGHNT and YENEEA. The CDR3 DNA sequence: TGTGCCAGCAGCCCGCGGACTAGCGGGGGCTCTACAGATACGCAGTATTTT. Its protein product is CASSPRTSGGSTDTQYF.

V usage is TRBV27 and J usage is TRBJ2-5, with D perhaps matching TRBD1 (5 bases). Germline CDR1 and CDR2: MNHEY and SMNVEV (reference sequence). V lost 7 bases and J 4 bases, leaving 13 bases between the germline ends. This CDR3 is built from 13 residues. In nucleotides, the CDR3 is TGTGCCAGCATTCCACAGGACGGAGAGACCCAGTACTTC. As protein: CASIPQDGETQYF.

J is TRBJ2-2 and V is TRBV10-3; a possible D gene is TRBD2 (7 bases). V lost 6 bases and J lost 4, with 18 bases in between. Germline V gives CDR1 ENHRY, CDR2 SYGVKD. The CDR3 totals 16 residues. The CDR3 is CAIRHWGGSITGELFF. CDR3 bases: TGTGCCATCAGGCACTGGGGGGGCTCGATCACCGGGGAGCTGTTTTTT.

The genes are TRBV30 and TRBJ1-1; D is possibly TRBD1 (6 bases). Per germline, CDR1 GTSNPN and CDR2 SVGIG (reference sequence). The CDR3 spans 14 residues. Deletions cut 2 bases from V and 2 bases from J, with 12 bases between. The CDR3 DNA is TGTGCCTGGAGTACAGGGCTCACCAACACTGAAGCTTTCTTT. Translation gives CAWSTGLTNTEAFF.

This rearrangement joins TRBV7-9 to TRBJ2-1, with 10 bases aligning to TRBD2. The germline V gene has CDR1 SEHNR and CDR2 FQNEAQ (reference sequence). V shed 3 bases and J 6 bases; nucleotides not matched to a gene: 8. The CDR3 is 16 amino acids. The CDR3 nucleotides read TGTGCCAGCAGCTTGGGTAGCGGGGGGCCGTCCAATGAGCAGTTCTTC. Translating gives CASSLGSGGPSNEQFF.

Here the CDR3 reads CASNPGQGRTEAFF. DNA of the CDR3: TGTGCCAGTAACCCGGGACAGGGGCGCACTGAAGCTTTCTTT. The chain is built from TRBV19 and TRBJ1-1; 10 nucleotides match TRBD1. V shed 7 bases, J shed 4 bases, and the junction held 6 bases outside the gene matches. The germline V gene encodes CDR1 LNHDA and CDR2 SQIVND (reference sequence). The CDR3 sequence is 14 residues long.

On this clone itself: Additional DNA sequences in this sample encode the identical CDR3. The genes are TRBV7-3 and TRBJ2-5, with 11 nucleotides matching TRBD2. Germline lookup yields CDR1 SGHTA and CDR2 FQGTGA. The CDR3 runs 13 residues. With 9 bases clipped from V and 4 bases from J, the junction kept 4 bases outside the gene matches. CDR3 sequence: CASSGGAGETQYF. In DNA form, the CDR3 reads TGTGCCAGTAGCGGGGGGGCCGGAGAGACCCAGTACTTC.

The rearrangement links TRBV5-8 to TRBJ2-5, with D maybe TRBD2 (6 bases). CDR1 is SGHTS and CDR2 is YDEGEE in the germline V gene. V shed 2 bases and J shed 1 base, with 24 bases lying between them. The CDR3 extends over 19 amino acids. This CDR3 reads CASSFSNTAGSLSQETQYF. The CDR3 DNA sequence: TGTGCCAGCAGCTTTTCTAACACTGCGGGGAGCCTCTCCCAAGAGACCCAGTACTTC.

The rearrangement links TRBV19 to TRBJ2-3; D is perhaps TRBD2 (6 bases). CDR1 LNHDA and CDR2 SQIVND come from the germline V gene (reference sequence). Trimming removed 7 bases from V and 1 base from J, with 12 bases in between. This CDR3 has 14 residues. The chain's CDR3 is CASTGSSGTDTQYF. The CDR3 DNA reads TGTGCCAGTACCGGGAGTAGTGGCACAGATACGCAGTATTTT.

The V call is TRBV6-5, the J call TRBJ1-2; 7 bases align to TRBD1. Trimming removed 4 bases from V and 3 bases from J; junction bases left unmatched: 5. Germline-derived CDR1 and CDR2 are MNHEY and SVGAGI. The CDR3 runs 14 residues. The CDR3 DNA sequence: TGTGCCAGCAGTTCCCAAACAGGGGACTATGGCTACACCTTC. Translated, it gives CASSSQTGDYGYTF.

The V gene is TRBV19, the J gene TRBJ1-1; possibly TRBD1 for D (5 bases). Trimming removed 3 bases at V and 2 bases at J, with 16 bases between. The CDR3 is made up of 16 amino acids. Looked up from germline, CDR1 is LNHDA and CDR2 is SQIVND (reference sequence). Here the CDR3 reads CASSIKAPGHNTEAFF. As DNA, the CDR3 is TGTGCCAGTAGTATCAAGGCTCCCGGACACAACACTGAAGCTTTCTTT.

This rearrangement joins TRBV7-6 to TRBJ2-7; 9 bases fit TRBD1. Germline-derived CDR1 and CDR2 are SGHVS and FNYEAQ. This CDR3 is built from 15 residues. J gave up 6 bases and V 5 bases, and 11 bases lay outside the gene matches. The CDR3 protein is CASSSPGQGSSEQYF. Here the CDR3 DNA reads TGTGCCAGCAGCAGCCCGGGACAGGGTTCTTCCGAGCAGTACTTC.

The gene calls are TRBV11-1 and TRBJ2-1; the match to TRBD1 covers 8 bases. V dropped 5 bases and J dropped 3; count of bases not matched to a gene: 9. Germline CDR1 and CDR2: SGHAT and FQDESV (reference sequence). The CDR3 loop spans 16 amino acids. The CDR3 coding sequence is TGTGCCAGCAGCAGAGCCCGGACAGGGTTCTACAATGAGCAGTTCTTC. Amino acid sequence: CASSRARTGFYNEQFF.

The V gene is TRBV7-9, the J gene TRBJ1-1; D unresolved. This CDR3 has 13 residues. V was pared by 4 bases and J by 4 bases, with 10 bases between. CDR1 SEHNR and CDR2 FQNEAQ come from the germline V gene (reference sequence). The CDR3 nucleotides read TGTGCCAGCAGCTCCGGGGTCAGCACTGAAGCTTTCTTT. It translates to CASSSGVSTEAFF.

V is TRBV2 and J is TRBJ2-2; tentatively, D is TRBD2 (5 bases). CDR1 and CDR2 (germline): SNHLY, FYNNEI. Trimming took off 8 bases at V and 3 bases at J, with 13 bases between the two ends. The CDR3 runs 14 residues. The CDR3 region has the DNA TGTGCCAGCCGCGCGAGGGCTTACACCGGGGAGCTGTTTTTT. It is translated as CASRARAYTGELFF.

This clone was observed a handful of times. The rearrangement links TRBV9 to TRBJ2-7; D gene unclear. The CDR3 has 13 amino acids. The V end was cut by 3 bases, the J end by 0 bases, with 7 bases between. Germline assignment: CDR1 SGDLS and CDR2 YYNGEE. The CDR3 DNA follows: TGTGCCAGCAGCGCCCCTAGCTCCTACGAGCAGTACTTC. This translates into CASSAPSSYEQYF.

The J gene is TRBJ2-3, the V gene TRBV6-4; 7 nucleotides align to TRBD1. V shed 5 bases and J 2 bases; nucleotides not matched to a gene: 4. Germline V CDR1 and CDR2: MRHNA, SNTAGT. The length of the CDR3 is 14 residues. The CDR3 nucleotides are TGTGCCAGCAGTCGACAGGGATCCACAGATACGCAGTATTTT. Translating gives CASSRQGSTDTQYF.

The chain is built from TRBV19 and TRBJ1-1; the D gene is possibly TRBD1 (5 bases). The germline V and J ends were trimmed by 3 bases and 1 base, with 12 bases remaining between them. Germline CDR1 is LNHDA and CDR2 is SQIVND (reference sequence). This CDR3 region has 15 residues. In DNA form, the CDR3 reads TGTGCCAGTAGTATCCCGACCCAGGGGAACACTGAAGCTTTCTTT. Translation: CASSIPTQGNTEAFF.

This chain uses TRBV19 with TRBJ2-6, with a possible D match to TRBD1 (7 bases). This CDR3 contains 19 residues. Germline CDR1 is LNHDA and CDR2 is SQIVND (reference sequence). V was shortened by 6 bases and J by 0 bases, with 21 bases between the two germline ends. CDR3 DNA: TGTGCCAGTAGAGGGGGGACAGTCACGCCCCTCTCTGGGGCCAACGTCCTGACTTTC. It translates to CASRGGTVTPLSGANVLTF.

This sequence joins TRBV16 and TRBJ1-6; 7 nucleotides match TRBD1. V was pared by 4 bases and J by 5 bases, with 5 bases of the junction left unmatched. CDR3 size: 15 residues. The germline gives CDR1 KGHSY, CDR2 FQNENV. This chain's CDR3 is CASSLRDRNNSPLHF. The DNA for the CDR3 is TGTGCCAGCAGCCTAAGGGACAGAAATAATTCACCCCTCCACTTT.

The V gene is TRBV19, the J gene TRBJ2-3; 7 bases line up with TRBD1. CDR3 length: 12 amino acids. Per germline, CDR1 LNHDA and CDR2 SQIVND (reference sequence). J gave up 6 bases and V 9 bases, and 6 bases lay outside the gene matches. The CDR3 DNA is TGTGCCAGCCAACAGGGGCGTGATACGCAGTATTTT. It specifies CASQQGRDTQYF. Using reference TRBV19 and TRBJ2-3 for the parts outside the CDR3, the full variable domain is DGGITQSPKYLFRKEGQNVTLSCEQNLNHDAMYWYRQDPGQGLRLIYYSQIVNDFQKGDIAEGYSVSREKKESFPLTVTSAQKNPTAFYLCASQQGRDTQYFGPGTRLTVL.

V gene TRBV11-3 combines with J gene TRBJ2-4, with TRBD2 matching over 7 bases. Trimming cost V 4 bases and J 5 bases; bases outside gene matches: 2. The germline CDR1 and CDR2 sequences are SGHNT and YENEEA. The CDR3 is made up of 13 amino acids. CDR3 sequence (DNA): TGTGCCAGCAGCTCCGGACTAGAAAACATTCAGTACTTC. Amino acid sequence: CASSSGLENIQYF.

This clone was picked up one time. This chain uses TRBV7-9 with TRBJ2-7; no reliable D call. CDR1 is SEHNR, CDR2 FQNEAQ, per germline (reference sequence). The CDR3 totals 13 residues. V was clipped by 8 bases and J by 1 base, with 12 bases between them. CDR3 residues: CASSQATSYEQYF. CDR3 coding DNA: TGTGCCAGCTCCCAGGCGACATCCTACGAGCAGTACTTC.

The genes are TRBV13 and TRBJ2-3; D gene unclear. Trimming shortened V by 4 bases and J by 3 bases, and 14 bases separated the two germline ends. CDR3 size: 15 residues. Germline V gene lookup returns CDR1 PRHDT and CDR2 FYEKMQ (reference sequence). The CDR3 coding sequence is TGTGCCAGCAGCTCCCCGGCGGAACTGACAGATACGCAGTATTTT. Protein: CASSSPAELTDTQYF.